The source of this T cell receptor (beta chain) is a study of T cells after yellow fever vaccination. Template-switching 5'RACE yielded the TCR cDNA; a universal primer site and UMIs were added in the process. TCRdb re-analysed the 5' RACE reads in MiXCR, keeping a single row per CDR3 protein. This table has around 360,000 distinct CDR3 sequences, around 10% appearing once. V lost 5 bases and J 12 bases, leaving 14 bases between the germline ends. CDR3 length equals 13 residues. Study observations and caveats: Reappearance after the booster was observed for most primary-vaccination clones (around 96% CD4, just over 85% CD8). Abundant clonotypes from the bulk population could contaminate FACS-sorted repertoires.

As to this clonotype: Its matching antigen is unknown.

This receptor was identified in a man between 18 and 35 years old who received the YFV17D yellow fever vaccine. The chain has TRBV12-3 or TRBV12-4 and TRBJ1-6; D is perhaps TRBD1 (6 bases). Sequencing was performed on PBMCs, taken on the day of the first yellow fever vaccination. The CDR3 sequence is CASSTGQGEPLHF. CDR3 nucleotide sequence: TGTGCCAGCAGTACAGGGCAGGGCGAACCCCTCCACTTT.